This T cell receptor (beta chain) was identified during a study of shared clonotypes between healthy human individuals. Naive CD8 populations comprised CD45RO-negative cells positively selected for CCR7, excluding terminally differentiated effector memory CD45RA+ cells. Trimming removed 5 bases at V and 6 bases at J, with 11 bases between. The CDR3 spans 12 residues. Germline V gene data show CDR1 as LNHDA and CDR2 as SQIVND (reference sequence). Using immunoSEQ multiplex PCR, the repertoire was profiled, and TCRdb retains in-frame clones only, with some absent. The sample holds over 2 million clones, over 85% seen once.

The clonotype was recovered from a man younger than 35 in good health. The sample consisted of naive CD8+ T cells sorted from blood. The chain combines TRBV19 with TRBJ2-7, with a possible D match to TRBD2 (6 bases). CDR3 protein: CASSVGSSEQYF. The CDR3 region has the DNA TGTGCCAGTAGTGTCGGGAGCAGCGAGCAGTACTTC. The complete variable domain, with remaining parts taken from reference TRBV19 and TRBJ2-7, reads DGGITQSPKYLFRKEGQNVTLSCEQNLNHDAMYWYRQDPGQGLRLIYYSQIVNDFQKGDIAEGYSVSREKKESFPLTVTSAQKNPTAFYLCASSVGSSEQYFGPGTRLTVT.